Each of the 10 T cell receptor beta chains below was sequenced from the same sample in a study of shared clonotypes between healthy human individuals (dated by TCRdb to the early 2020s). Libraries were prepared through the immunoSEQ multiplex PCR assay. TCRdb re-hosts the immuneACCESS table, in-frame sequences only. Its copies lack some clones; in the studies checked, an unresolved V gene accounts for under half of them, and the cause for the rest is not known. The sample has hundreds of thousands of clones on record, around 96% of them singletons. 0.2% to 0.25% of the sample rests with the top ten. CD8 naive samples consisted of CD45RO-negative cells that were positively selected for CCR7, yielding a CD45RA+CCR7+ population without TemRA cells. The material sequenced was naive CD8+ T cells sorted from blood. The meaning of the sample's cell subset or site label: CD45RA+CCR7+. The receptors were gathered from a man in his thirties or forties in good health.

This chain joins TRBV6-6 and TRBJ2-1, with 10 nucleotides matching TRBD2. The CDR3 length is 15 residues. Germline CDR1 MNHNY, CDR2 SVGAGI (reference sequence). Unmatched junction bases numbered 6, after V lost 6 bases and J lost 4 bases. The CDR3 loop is CASSPGTSEYNEQFF. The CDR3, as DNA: TGTGCCAGCAGCCCCGGGACTAGCGAGTACAATGAGCAGTTCTTC.

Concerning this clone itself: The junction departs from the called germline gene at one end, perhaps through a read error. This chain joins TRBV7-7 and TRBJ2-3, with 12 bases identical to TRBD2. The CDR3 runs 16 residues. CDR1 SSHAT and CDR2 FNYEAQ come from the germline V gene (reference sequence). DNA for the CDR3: TGTGCTAGCAGCCGAGGGACTAGCGGGAGCACAGATACGCAGTATTTT. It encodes CASSRGTSGSTDTQYF. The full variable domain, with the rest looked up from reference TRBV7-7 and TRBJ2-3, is GAGVSQSPRYKVTKRGQDVTLRCDPISSHATLYWYQQALGQGPEFLTYFNYEAQPDKSGLPSDRFSAERPEGSISTLTIQRTEQRDSAMYRCASSRGTSGSTDTQYFGPGTRLTVL.

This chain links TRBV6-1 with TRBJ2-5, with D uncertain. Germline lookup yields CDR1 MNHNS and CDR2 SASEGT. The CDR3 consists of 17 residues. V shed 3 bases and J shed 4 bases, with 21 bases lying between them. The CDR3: CASSDPFVGAWGETQYF. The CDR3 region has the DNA TGTGCCAGCAGTGATCCCTTCGTCGGAGCTTGGGGAGAGACCCAGTACTTC.

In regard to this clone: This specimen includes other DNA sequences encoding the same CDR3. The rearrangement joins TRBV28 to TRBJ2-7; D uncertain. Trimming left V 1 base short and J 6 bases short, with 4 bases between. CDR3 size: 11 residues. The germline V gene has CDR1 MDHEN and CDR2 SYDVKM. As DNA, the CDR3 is TGTGCCAGCAGTTTATCTAGCGAGCAGTACTTC. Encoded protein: CASSLSSEQYF.

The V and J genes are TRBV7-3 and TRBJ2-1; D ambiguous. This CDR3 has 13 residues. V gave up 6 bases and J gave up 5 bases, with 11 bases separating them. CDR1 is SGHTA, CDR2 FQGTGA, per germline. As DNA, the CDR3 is TGTGCCAGCAGTTTTACCCTGAACAATGAGCAGTTCTTC. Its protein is CASSFTLNNEQFF.

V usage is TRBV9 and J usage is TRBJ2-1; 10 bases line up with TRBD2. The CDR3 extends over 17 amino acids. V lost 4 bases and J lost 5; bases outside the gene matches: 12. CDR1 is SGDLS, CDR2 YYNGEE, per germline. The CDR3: CASSPALGLAKDNEQFF. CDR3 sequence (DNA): TGTGCCAGCAGCCCAGCCCTGGGACTAGCGAAGGACAATGAGCAGTTCTTC.

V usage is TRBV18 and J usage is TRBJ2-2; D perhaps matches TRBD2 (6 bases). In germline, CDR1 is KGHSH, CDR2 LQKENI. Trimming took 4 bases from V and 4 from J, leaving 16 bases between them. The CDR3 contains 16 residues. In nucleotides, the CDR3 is TGTGCCAGCTCACAAACGGACTACCCGCTCACCGGGGAGCTGTTTTTT. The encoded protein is CASSQTDYPLTGELFF. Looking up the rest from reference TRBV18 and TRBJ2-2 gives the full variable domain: NAGVMQNPRHLVRRRGQEARLRCSPMKGHSHVYWYRQLPEEGLKFMVYLQKENIIDESGMPKERFSAEFPKEGPSILRIQQVVRGDSAAYFCASSQTDYPLTGELFFGEGSRLTVL.

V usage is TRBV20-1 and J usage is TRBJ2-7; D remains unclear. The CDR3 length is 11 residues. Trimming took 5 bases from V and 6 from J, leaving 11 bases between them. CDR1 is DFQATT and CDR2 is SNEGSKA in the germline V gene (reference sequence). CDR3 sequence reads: CSAYSYSEQYF. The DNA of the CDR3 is TGCAGTGCTTACAGCTACTCCGAGCAGTACTTC.

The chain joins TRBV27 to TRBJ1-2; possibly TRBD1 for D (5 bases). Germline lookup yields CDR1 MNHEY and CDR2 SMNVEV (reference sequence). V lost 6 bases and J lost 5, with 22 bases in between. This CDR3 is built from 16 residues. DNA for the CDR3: TGTGCCAGCAGCCCGGTGGGGCAGCGCGCCGAGTATGGCTACACCTTC. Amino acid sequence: CASSPVGQRAEYGYTF.

For the CDR3, the DNA is TGCGCCAGCAGTGAGGGGCCTTACGACGGGGAGCTGTTTTTT. This encodes CASSEGPYDGELFF. The V and J genes are TRBV10-1 and TRBJ2-2, with D unresolved. Germline lookup yields CDR1 WNHNN and CDR2 SYGVQD (reference sequence). The CDR3 totals 14 residues. V lost 2 bases to trimming and J lost 7 bases, with 11 bases between them.